These T cell receptor beta chains were read from a single sample in a study of shared clonotypes between healthy human individuals. Method: immunoSEQ multiplex PCR; TCRdb's copy keeps in-frame clones and lacks some. The data hold fewer than 2.5 million clones, with roughly 93% observed a single time. The sample consisted of naive CD4+ T cells from PBMCs. The receptors here all came from a man in his late teens or twenties in good health. Some clones in this sample may be carry-over from other donors' samples. CDR3s include the opening cysteine and the closing phenylalanine or tryptophan. A D gene is named only where the DNA matches it firmly.

cdr3_length	v_call	j_call	d_call	cdr3_aa
13	TRBV2	TRBJ2-2	.	CASSPVVIGELFF
15	TRBV10-3	TRBJ1-3	TRBD1	CATTGQISSGNTIYF
15	TRBV4-1	TRBJ2-1	TRBD2	CASSQGPGRGNEQFF
14	TRBV11-3	TRBJ2-3	TRBD1	CASSYRGSSDTQYF
14	TRBV30	TRBJ2-1	.	CACNTQPPYNEQFF
12	TRBV28	TRBJ1-2	.	CASSLQGYGYTF
13	TRBV6-1	TRBJ1-2	.	CASSDERYYGYTF
15	TRBV7-2	TRBJ2-1	.	CASSSGLLSFNEQFF
15	TRBV7-9	TRBJ2-2	.	CASSLLEPTGGELFF
12	TRBV11-2	.	.	CASSSQGYEQYF
13	TRBV28	TRBJ2-7	.	CASRGTNPYEQYF
15	TRBV5-1	TRBJ2-7	.	CASSPKGPGSYEQYF
12	TRBV6-5	TRBJ1-2	.	CAWGGPLYGYTF
15	TRBV28	TRBJ1-1	TRBD1	CASIWGGTGGTEAFF
12	TRBV29-1	TRBJ2-7	.	CSVTDGTYEQYF